This T cell receptor (beta chain) originates from a study of blood T cell repertoires in COVID-19. Study overall: Acute and convalescent COVID-19 samples came from the United States, Italy and Spain.

This CDR3 is 16 amino acids long. With V trimmed by 5 bases and J by 1 base, 10 bases remained unmatched. Method: immunoSEQ multiplex PCR; TCRdb's copy keeps in-frame clones and lacks some. The sample has about 400,000 clones; about 90% are singletons. This TCR was sampled from a woman between 25 and 40 years old who had recovered from COVID-19. Material: PBMCs or T cells enriched from blood (not recorded which). V is TRBV23-1 and J is TRBJ2-5; 7 bases match TRBD1. TRBV23-1 is known as an ORF, though its function is uncertain. The CDR3 nucleotides are TGCGCCAGCAGTTTCGCGGAGAGACAGGGCCAAGAGACCCAGTACTTC. Translation: CASSFAERQGQETQYF.